Only a few counts were recorded for the clone carrying this T cell receptor (beta chain). The antigen remains unidentified. Both iRepertoire HTBI primers and Arm-PCR of CDR3 regions were used to build the TCR beta libraries. MiXCR was run by TCRdb on the multiplex PCR reads, yielding one entry per CDR3 protein. The sample lists 530,000 or so distinct CDR3 sequences, about 16% occurring once. The sample comes from a study of regulatory T cells in long-lasting Graves disease. Study results and caveats: Preferential use of TRBV28, TRBJ1-2 and TRBJ2-5 was seen in persistent disease.

Regarding time point: newly diagnosed GD, antithyroid drugs for less than 3 months. Construction of the TCR library relied on RNA isolated from PBMCs. The germline V and J ends were trimmed by 4 bases and 0 bases, with 11 bases remaining between them. The CDR3 sequence is 15 residues long. Germline assignment: CDR1 SGHRS and CDR2 YFSETQ. These data also formed part of another study, on T cells in Graves' hyperthyroidism and ophthalmopathy. From that report: A set of HTBI primers served as the primers for a first-round RT-PCR of the TCR CDR3.

The chain joins TRBV5-1 to TRBJ1-3; the D is unclear. The material sequenced was peripheral blood mononuclear cells (PBMCs), taken at new diagnosis, from a patient treated with antithyroid drugs. The source is a man aged 18 to 29 with Graves disease. CDR3 nucleotides: TGCGCCAGCAGCAGGGTTGGCAGCTCTGGAAACACCATATATTTT. Its translation: CASSRVGSSGNTIYF. Complete variable domain (other parts from reference TRBV5-1 and TRBJ1-3): KAGVTQTPRYLIKTRGQQVTLSCSPISGHRSVSWYQQTPGQGLQFLFEYFSETQRNKGNFPGRFSGRQFSNSRSEMNVSTLELGDSALYLCASSRVGSSGNTIYFGEGSWLTVV.